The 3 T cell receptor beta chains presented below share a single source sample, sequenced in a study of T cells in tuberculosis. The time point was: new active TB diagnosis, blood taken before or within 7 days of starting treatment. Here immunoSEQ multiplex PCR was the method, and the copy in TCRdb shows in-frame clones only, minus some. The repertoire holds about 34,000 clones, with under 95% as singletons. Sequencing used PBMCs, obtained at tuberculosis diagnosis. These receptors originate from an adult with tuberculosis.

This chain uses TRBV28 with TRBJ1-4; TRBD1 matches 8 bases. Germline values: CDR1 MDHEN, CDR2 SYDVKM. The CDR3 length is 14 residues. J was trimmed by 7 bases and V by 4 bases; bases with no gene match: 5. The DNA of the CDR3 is TGTGCCAGCAGTTACCTCGGGACAGGTGAAAAACTGTTTTTT. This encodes CASSYLGTGEKLFF.

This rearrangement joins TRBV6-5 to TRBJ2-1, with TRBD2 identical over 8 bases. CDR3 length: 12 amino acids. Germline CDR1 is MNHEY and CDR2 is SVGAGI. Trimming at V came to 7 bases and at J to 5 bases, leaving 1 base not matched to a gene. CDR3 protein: CASKGLDNEQFF. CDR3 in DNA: TGTGCCAGCAAGGGACTAGACAATGAGCAGTTCTTC.

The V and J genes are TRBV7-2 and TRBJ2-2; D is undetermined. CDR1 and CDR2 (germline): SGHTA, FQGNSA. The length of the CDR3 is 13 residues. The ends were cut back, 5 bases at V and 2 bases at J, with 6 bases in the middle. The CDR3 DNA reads TGTGCCAGCAGCCAGGCCAACACCGGGGAGCTGTTTTTT. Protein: CASSQANTGELFF. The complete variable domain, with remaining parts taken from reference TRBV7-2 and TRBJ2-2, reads GAGVSQSPSNKVTEKGKDVELRCDPISGHTALYWYRQSLGQGLEFLIYFQGNSAPDKSGLPSDRFSAERTGGSVSTLTIQRTQQEDSAVYLCASSQANTGELFFGEGSRLTVL.